The sequence of this T cell receptor beta chain was determined in a study of T and B cells in COVID-19 patients. The wider study: Critical illness requiring mechanical ventilation or extracorporeal membrane oxygenation affected 12 of 20 active-infection patients. Most of the 20 active-infection patients had comorbidities associated with unfavorable COVID-19 outcome.

A note on this clonotype: Its antigen remains unidentified.

Study-wide results and caveats: Patients with COVID-19 reportedly showed strongly skewed T cell receptor beta variable and joining gene usage. The recovered cohort had more than 2,000 exclusive TCR clusters, including around 34 low generation probability clusters.

BIOMED2 TRB-A/B primer pools were used in multiplex TRB PCR. TCRdb reanalysed the multiplex PCR reads using MiXCR and keeps one entry per CDR3 protein. Counted here are some 14,000 distinct CDR3 sequences, about 25% occurring once; the ten biggest clones make up 3.5% to 4.5%. Trimming removed 4 bases from V and 4 bases from J, with 11 bases in between. The CDR3 runs to 14 residues. TRB was amplified from about 250-500 ng of blood genomic DNA. This chain connects TRBV12-3 or TRBV12-4 to TRBJ1-5; a possible D gene is TRBD1 (5 bases). This clonotype was obtained from a human donor who had recovered from COVID-19. The sample consisted of blood. The CDR3 reads CASSWGPRNQPQHF. The CDR3 region has the DNA TGTGCCAGCAGTTGGGGACCGAGAAATCAGCCCCAGCATTTT.